Each of the 16 T cell receptor beta chains below was sequenced from the same sample in a study of T-cell reconstitution after alpha-beta-depleted transplantation in children. Unique molecular identifiers were used in preparing the TCRbeta library. TCRdb called the PCR reads again in MiXCR, with one record for every CDR3 protein. This sample has around 240,000 distinct CDR3 sequences, with approximately 9.9% found just once. The sequenced sample was PBMCs from the stem cell graft donor, obtained from the stem cell graft. Receptors were obtained from a human donor who donated a stem cell graft to a child with SCID.

There are many counts of this clonotype. V and J are TRBV5-1 and TRBJ1-1; TRBD1 aligns across 7 bases. The junction had 10 bases not matched to a gene; V was cut back by 5 bases and J by 6 bases. The CDR3 is 14 residues long. Germline CDR1 is SGHRS and CDR2 is YFSETQ. CDR3 protein: CASSPGQLGSEAFF. The CDR3, as DNA: TGCGCCAGCAGTCCGGGACAGTTAGGTTCTGAAGCTTTCTTT.

This clonotype came up many times. The rearrangement joins TRBV6-5 to TRBJ2-5; D is ambiguous. The CDR3 is 16 residues long. V lost 0 bases and J 6 bases, leaving 17 bases between the germline ends. CDR1 is MNHEY and CDR2 is SVGAGI in the germline V gene. CDR3 loop: CASSYSSGPRSKTQYF. CDR3 DNA sequence: TGTGCCAGCAGTTACTCTTCCGGCCCCCGCAGTAAGACCCAGTACTTC.

Concerning this clonotype itself: A single base separates this from a much larger clone, so it may be a read error. The chain joins TRBV5-1 to TRBJ2-5; D is ambiguous. The length of the CDR3 is 14 residues. Germline V CDR1 and CDR2: SGHRS, YFSETQ. CDR3 nucleotide sequence: TGCGCCAGCAGCTTGTTTCTAGACCAAGAGACCCAGTCCTTC. Protein product: CASSLFLDQETQSF.

This clonotype has just a few counts. A much bigger clone sits one base away, suggesting this may be a read error. CDR3 sequence reads: CCARASTSGRPYEQYF. The CDR3 DNA is TGCTGTGCTAGGGCGTCAACTAGCGGTCGCCCCTACGAGCAGTACTTC. V usage is TRBV20-1 and J usage is TRBJ2-7; TRBD2 matches 8 bases. The V gene's germline CDR1 is DFQATT and CDR2 SNEGSKA (reference sequence). CDR3 length: 16 residues.

The sample holds many counts of this clonotype. V is TRBV20-1 and J is TRBJ2-7; perhaps TRBD2 as D (6 bases). V was clipped by 5 bases and J by 3 bases, with 8 bases between them. The CDR3 is 11 residues long. Per germline, CDR1 DFQATT and CDR2 SNEGSKA (reference sequence). CDR3 region: CSAGGFYEQYF. For the CDR3, the DNA is TGCAGTGCTGGGGGGTTCTACGAGCAGTACTTC.

Many counts were recorded for this clonotype. The gene calls are TRBV20-1 and TRBJ1-2, with D unclear. CDR3 length equals 13 residues. CDR1 is DFQATT and CDR2 is SNEGSKA in the germline V gene (reference sequence). V was clipped by 6 bases and J by 4 bases, with 15 bases between them. The CDR3 DNA sequence: TGCAGTGCGACAAAAGACCTGGGCTATGGCTACACCTTC. Its translation: CSATKDLGYGYTF.

The J gene is TRBJ2-1, the V gene TRBV20-1, with TRBD2 identical over 12 bases. The CDR3 extends over 17 amino acids. From germline, CDR1 is DFQATT and CDR2 SNEGSKA (reference sequence). J lost 4 bases, V lost 1 base, and 8 bases had no gene match. CDR3 region: CSARVRSSGGGYNEQFF. The DNA of the CDR3 is TGCAGTGCTAGAGTTCGGTCTAGCGGGGGGGGGTACAATGAGCAGTTCTTC.

This clonotype appeared many times. The chain recombines TRBV4-1 with TRBJ1-2; no clear D. The V end was cut by 5 bases, the J end by 1 base, with 17 bases between. Germline loops: CDR1 MGHRA, CDR2 YSYEKL. This CDR3 spans 16 amino acids. In nucleotides, the CDR3 is TGCGCCAGCAGCGGTTCTTTTTTCGGCAGTAACTATGGCTACACCTTC. This gives the protein CASSGSFFGSNYGYTF.

Remarks on this clonotype: A read error may be the cause here, since a much bigger clone is one base away. The chain employs TRBV7-2 and TRBJ1-6; D is unresolved. The CDR3 contains 15 residues. V lost 0 bases to trimming and J lost 8 bases, with 11 bases between them. Germline CDR1 reads SGHTA; CDR2 reads FQGNSA. CDR3 amino acids: CASSLARPDHSPLHF. In nucleotides, the CDR3 is TGTGCCAGCAGCTTAGCGAGACCGGATCATTCACCCCTCCACTTT.

The table lists this clonotype with many counts. The rearrangement joins TRBV20-1 to TRBJ2-5, with 8 bases aligning to TRBD1. Germline V gene data show CDR1 as DFQATT and CDR2 as SNEGSKA (reference sequence). The CDR3 totals 15 residues. V trimming: 8 bases; J trimming: 3 bases; junction bases outside the gene matches: 14. CDR3 in amino acids: CSTPRAGGFEETQYF. The CDR3, as DNA: TGCAGTACCCCTAGGGCAGGGGGCTTTGAAGAGACCCAGTACTTC.

This clonotype was counted a few times. The CDR3 is CASSRKMRVAGGRPEQFF. The CDR3 coding sequence is TGTGCCAGCAGCCGGAAGATGAGGGTAGCGGGGGGGCGACCTGAGCAGTTCTTC. The rearrangement links TRBV3-1 to TRBJ2-1; 11 nucleotides match TRBD2. Germline CDR1 LGHDT, CDR2 YNNKEL (reference sequence). CDR3 length: 18 residues. V shed 4 bases, J shed 9 bases, and the junction held 17 bases outside the gene matches.

The chain uses TRBV28 and TRBJ1-5, with D hard to call. This CDR3 has 17 residues. Trimming pared 5 bases from V and 1 base from J, leaving 18 bases between. Germline V gene lookup returns CDR1 MDHEN and CDR2 SYDVKM. CDR3 DNA: TGTGCCAGCAGTCTCCGGGAAACCTACGGCAGCAATCAGCCCCAGCATTTT. Its protein is CASSLRETYGSNQPQHF.

This sequence joins TRBV28 and TRBJ2-5; the match to TRBD1 covers 8 bases. The germline V gene has CDR1 MDHEN and CDR2 SYDVKM. The trim removed 3 bases at V and 1 base at J, leaving 7 bases unmatched. This CDR3 has 16 residues. In DNA form, the CDR3 reads TGTGCCAGCAGTTTTTTAGGACAGGGAGGCCAAGAGACCCAGTACTTC. Its protein is CASSFLGQGGQETQYF.

The rearrangement links TRBV29-1 to TRBJ2-2; D ambiguous. The CDR3 has 11 amino acids. Trimming pared 4 bases from V and 3 bases from J, leaving 3 bases between. Germline assignment: CDR1 SQVTM and CDR2 ANQGSEA. Here the CDR3 DNA reads TGCAGCGTTGGATACACCGGGGAGCTGTTTTTT. Translating gives CSVGYTGELFF.

This clonotype was seen only a few times. V gene TRBV18 combines with J gene TRBJ1-3; no clear D gene. This CDR3 contains 15 residues. Germline V gene data show CDR1 as KGHSH and CDR2 as LQKENI. The germline V and J ends were trimmed by 3 bases and 1 base, with 10 bases remaining between them. CDR3 in amino acids: CASSPMGSSGNTIYF. The CDR3 bases are TGTGCCAGCTCACCCATGGGGTCTTCTGGAAACACCATATATTTT.

This clonotype was detected a few times. The chain recombines TRBV5-1 with TRBJ2-7; tentative D call: TRBD1 (6 bases). The germline V and J ends were trimmed by 1 base and 5 bases, with 13 bases remaining between them. Germline assignment: CDR1 SGHRS and CDR2 YFSETQ. There are 14 residues in the CDR3. In DNA form, the CDR3 reads TGCGCCAGCAGCTTGAGTTACAGGGAAAACGAGCAGTACTTC. Residues: CASSLSYRENEQYF. The variable domain in full, with the rest retrieved from reference TRBV5-1 and TRBJ2-7, is KAGVTQTPRYLIKTRGQQVTLSCSPISGHRSVSWYQQTPGQGLQFLFEYFSETQRNKGNFPGRFSGRQFSNSRSEMNVSTLELGDSALYLCASSLSYRENEQYFGPGTRLTVT.